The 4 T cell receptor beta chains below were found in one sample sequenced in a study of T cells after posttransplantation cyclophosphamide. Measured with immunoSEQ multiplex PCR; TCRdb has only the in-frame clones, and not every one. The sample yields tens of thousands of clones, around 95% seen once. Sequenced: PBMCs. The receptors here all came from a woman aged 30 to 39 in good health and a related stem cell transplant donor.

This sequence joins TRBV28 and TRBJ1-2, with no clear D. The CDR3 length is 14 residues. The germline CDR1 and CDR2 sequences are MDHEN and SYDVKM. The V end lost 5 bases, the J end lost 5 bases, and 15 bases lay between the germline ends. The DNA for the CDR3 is TGTGCCAGCAGTCCCGGGTGGGGTCGATATGGCTACACCTTC. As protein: CASSPGWGRYGYTF.

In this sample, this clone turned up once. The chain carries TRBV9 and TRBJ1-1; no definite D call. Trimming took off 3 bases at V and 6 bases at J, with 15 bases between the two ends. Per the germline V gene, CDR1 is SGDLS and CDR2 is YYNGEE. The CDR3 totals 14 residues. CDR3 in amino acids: CASSAGPRGAEAFF. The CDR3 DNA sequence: TGTGCCAGCAGCGCCGGGCCCCGAGGCGCTGAAGCTTTCTTT.

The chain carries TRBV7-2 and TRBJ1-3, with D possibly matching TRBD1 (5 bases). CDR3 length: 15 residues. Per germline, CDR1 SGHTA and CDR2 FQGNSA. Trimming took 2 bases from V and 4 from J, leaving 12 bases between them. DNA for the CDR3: TGTGCCAGCAGCTTATGGACAAGCGCCGGAAACACCATATATTTT. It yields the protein CASSLWTSAGNTIYF.

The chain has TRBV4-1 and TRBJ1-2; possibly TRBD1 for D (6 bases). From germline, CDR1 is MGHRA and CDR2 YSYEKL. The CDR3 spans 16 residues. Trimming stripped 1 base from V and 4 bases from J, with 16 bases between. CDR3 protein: CASSQVGARPSYGYTF. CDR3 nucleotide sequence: TGCGCCAGCAGCCAAGTGGGGGCGCGTCCTTCCTATGGCTACACCTTC.